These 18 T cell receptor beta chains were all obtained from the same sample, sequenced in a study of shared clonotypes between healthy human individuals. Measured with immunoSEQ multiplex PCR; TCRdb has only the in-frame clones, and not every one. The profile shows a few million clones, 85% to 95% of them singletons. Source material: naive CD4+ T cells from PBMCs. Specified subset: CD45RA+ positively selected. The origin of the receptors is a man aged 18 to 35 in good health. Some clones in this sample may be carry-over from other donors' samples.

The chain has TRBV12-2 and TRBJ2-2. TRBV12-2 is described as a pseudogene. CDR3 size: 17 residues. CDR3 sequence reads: CASRFLGEQRTTGELFF. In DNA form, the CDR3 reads TGTGCAAGTCGCTTCCTAGGGGAGCAGCGGACCACCGGGGAGCTGTTTTTT.

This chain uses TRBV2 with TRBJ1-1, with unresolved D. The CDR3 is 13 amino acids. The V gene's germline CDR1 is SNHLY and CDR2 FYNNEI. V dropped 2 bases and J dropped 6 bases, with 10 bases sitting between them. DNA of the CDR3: TGTGCCAGCAGTGAACGGCAGTACTCTGAAGCTTTCTTT. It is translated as CASSERQYSEAFF.

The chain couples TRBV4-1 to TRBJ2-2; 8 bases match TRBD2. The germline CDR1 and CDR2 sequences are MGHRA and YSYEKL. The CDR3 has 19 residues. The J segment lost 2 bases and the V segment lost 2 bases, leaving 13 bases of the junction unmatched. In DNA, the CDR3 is TGCGCCAGCAGCCAAAGGTTAGCGGGAAGACGGACTAACACCGGGGAGCTGTTTTTT. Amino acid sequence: CASSQRLAGRRTNTGELFF.

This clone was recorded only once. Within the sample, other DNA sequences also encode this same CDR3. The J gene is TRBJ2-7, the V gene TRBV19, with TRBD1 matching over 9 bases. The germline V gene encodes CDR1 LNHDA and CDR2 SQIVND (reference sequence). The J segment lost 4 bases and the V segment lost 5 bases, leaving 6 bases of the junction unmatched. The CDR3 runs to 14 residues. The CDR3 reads CASSRRDREYEQYF. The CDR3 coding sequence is TGTGCCAGTAGTCGTCGGGACAGGGAATACGAGCAGTACTTC. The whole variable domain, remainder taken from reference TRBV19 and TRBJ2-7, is DGGITQSPKYLFRKEGQNVTLSCEQNLNHDAMYWYRQDPGQGLRLIYYSQIVNDFQKGDIAEGYSVSREKKESFPLTVTSAQKNPTAFYLCASSRRDREYEQYFGPGTRLTVT.

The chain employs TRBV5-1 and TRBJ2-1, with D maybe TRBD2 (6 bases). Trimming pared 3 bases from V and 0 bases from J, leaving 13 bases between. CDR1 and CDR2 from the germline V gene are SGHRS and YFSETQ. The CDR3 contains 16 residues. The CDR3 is CASSSVSGSSYNEQFF. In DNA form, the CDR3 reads TGCGCCAGCAGCTCGGTGAGCGGGTCCTCCTACAATGAGCAGTTCTTC.

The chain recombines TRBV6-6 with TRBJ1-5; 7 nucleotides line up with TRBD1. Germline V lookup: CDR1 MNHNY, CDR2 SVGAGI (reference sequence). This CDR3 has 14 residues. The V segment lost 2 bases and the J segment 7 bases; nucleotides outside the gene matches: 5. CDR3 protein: CASSYRQGGQPQHF. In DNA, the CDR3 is TGTGCCAGCAGTTACCGGCAGGGGGGACAGCCCCAGCATTTT.

The CDR3 protein is CASTDSSYEQYF. The DNA for the CDR3 is TGTGCCAGCACCGACAGCTCCTACGAGCAGTACTTC. This chain joins TRBV2 and TRBJ2-7, with D perhaps TRBD1 (5 bases). CDR1 and CDR2 from the germline V gene are SNHLY and FYNNEI. V was trimmed by 7 bases and J by 0 bases, leaving 7 bases between them. The CDR3 is 12 amino acids.

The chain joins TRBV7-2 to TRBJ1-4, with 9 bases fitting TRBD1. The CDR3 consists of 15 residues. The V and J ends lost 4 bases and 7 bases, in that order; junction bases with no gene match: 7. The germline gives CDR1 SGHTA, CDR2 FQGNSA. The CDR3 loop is CASSSPRDRAEKLFF. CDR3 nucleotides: TGTGCCAGCAGCTCCCCCCGGGACAGGGCTGAAAAACTGTTTTTT.

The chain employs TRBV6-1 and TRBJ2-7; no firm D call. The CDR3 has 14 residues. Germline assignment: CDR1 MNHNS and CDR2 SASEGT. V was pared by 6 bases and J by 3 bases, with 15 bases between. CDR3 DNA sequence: TGTGCCAGCAGGCCGGACGTGGGCGGCTACGAGCAGTACTTC. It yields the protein CASRPDVGGYEQYF.

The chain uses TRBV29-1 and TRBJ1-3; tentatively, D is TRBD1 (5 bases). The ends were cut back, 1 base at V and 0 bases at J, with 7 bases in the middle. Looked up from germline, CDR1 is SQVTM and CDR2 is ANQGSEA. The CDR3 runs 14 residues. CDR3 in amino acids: CSVEGGGSGNTIYF. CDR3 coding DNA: TGCAGCGTTGAAGGGGGGGGCTCTGGAAACACCATATATTTT.

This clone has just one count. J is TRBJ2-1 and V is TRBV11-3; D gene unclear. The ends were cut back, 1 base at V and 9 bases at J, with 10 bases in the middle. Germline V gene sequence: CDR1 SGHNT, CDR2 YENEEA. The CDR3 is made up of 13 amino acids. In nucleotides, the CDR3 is TGTGCCAGCAGCTTAGTTTTGGGTAGTGAGCAGTTCTTC. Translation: CASSLVLGSEQFF.

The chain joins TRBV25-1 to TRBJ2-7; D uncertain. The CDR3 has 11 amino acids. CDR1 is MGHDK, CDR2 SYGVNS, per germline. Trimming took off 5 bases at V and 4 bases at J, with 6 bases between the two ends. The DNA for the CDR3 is TGTGCCAGCAGTTCATATTACGAGCAGTACTTC. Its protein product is CASSSYYEQYF.

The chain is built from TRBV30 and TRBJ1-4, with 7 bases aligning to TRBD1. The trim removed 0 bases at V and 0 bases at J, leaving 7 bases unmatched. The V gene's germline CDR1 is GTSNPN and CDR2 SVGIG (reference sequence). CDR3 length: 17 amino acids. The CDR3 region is CAWSVRAGGSTNEKLFF. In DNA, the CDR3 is TGTGCCTGGAGTGTTCGGGCAGGGGGGTCAACTAATGAAAAACTGTTTTTT.

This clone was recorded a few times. Written as DNA, the CDR3 is TGCGCCAGACACACGTGTAATAGCAATCAGCCCCAGCATTTT. This gives the protein CARHTCNSNQPQHF. The chain uses TRBV10-1 and TRBJ1-5, with D uncertain. Germline lookup yields CDR1 WNHNN and CDR2 SYGVQD (reference sequence). With 9 bases removed from V and 0 bases from J, the gap between germline ends came to 12 bases. This CDR3 is built from 14 residues.

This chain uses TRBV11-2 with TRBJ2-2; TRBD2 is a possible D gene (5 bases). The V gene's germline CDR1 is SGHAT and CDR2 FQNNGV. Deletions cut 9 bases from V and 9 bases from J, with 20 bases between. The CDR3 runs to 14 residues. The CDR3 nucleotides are TGTGCCAGTATCAGGCTAGCCGCTCCGAGGGAGCTGTTTTTT. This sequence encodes CASIRLAAPRELFF.

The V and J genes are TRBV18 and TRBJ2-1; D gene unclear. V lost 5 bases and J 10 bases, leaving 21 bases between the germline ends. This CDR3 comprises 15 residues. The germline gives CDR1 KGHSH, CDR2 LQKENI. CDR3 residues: CASSTDTRRIGEQFF. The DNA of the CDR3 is TGTGCCAGCTCAACTGACACCCGTAGAATAGGGGAGCAGTTCTTC.

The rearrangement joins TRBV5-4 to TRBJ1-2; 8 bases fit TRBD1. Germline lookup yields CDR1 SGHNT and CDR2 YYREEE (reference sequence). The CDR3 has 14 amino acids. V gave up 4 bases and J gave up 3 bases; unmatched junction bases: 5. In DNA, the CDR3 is TGTGCCAGCAGCCCTGGACAGGGAGACTATGGCTACACCTTC. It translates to CASSPGQGDYGYTF. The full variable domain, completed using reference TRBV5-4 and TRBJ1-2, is ETGVTQSPTHLIKTRGQQVTLRCSSQSGHNTVSWYQQALGQGPQFIFQYYREEENGRGNFPPRFSGLQFPNYSSELNVNALELDDSALYLCASSPGQGDYGYTFGSGTRLTVV.

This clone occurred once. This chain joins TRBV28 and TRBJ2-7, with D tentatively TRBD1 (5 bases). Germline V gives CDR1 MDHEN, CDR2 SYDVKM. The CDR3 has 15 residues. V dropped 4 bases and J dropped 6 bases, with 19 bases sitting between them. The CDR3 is CASSYSGEIGVEQYF. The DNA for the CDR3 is TGTGCCAGCAGTTACTCGGGTGAAATAGGGGTCGAGCAGTACTTC.